The source of this TCR beta chain is a study of CD8+ T cells in alopecia areata. The study's findings and limits: Mice gave a clearer picture of TCR sharing than patients did, possibly for HLA-related reasons.

V lost 0 bases, J lost 4 bases, and 6 bases lay in between. This CDR3 is built from 13 residues. The V gene's germline CDR1 is NSQYPW and CDR2 LRSPGD (reference sequence). Sequencing templates came from extracted RNA that was reverse transcribed into cDNA. The table came from immunoSEQ multiplex PCR; TCRdb's copy has only in-frame clones and leaves some out. Sampling found about 300,000 clones, none seen once. As concerns this clone: Its target is unknown. Genes and germline are mouse. Read data end 4 residues before the CDR3 end; the end is taken from the germline J gene. This sample includes further DNA sequences coding for the same CDR3.

Cells that came from pooled cutaneous lymph nodes were sorted using CD4, CD8alpha, NKG2D, NKG2ACE and other markers. The clonotype was recovered from a C3H/HeJ mouse with alopecia areata. Mouse MHC haplotype: H2-k. The chain couples TRBV1 to TRBJ1-2; maybe TRBD1 (6 bases). Sequenced material: CD4+ T cells sorted from a lymph node. The CDR3 region is CTCSADRGSDYTF. The sequenced part of the CDR3 DNA is TGCACCTGCAGTGCAGACAGGGGCTCC.